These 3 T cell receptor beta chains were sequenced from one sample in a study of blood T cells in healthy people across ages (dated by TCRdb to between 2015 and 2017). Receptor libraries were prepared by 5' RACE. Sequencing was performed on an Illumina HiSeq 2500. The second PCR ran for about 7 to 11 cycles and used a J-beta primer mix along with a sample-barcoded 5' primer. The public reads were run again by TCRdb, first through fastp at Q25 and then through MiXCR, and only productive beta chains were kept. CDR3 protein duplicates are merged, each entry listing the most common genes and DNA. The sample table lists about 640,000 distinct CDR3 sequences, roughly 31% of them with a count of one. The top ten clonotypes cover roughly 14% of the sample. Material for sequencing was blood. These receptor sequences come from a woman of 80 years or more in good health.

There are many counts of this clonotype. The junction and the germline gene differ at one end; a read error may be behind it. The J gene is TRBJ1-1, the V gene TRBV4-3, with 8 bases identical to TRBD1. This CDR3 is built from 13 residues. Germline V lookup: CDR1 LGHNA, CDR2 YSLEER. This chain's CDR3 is CASSQDRGTEAFF. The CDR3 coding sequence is TGTGCCAGCAGCCAAGACAGGGGCACTGAAGCTTTCTTT.

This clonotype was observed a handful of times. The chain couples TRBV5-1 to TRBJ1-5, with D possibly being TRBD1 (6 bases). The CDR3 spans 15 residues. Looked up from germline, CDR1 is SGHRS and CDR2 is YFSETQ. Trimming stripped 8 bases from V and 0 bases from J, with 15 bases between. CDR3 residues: CASNLDSYSNQPQHF. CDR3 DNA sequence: TGCGCCAGTAACTTGGACAGTTATAGCAATCAGCCCCAGCATTTT.

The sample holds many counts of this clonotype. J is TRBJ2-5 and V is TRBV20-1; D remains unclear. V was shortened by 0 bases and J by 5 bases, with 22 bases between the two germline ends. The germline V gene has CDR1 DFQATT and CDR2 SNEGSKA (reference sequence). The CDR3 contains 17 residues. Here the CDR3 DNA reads TGCAGTGCTAGAGATCGATCGACTCGCCTCCCCCGGGAGACCCAGTACTTC. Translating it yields CSARDRSTRLPRETQYF.